This T cell receptor (beta chain) was sequenced for a study of blood T cells in healthy people across ages. Approximately 10 milliliters was the volume of peripheral blood drawn from each donor. Through a sample-barcoded 5' primer and a J-beta primer mix, a second PCR was run for roughly 6 to 12 cycles. TCRdb analysed the 5' RACE reads with MiXCR anew, one entry per CDR3 protein. The repertoire holds 700,000 to 900,000 distinct CDR3 sequences, with approximately 24% as singletons. V was clipped by 0 bases and J by 3 bases, with 12 bases between them. Germline V gene lookup returns CDR1 SGHRS and CDR2 YFSETQ. The CDR3 consists of 16 residues. This sample also appeared in a second study, on T cells of mothers and their children. That work contributes: Nine systemically healthy Caucasian donors: three mothers, six children. The study found thymic selection shapes TCR recombination output similarly in related and unrelated pairs.

Sequencing input: blood. The chain uses TRBV5-1 and TRBJ1-4; D gene ambiguous. The receptor was derived from a boy aged 10-17 years in good health. The CDR3 sequence: CASSLDAGWANEKLFF. CDR3 DNA: TGCGCCAGCAGCTTGGATGCGGGGTGGGCTAATGAAAAACTGTTTTTT.